Listed below are T cell receptor beta chains from one sample, sequenced in a study of beta chain features in type 1 diabetes. Repertoires were generated with immunoSEQ multiplex PCR, while TCRdb's copy carries only in-frame clones and drops some. The table records 280,000 or so clones, over 14% of them present only once. The sequenced material came from naive CD4+ T cells from blood. Every receptor here comes from a man younger than 35 with type 1 diabetes. CDR3s include the opening cysteine and the closing phenylalanine or tryptophan. The order of the fields is V gene, J gene, clone size, D gene, CDR3 protein, CDR3 DNA. A D gene is named only where the DNA matches it firmly. Not all rows give a size; the values are once, few, many and, for expanded clones, a class.

v_gene: TRBV6-6; j_gene: TRBJ1-2; abundance: .; d_gene: .; CDR3aa: CASSSPGDGYTF; CDR3nt: TGTGCCAGCAGTTCCCCCGGTGATGGCTACACCTTC
v_gene: TRBV7-9; j_gene: TRBJ1-4; abundance: few; d_gene: .; CDR3aa: CASSLQGGREKLFF; CDR3nt: TGTGCCAGCAGCCTGCAAGGCGGAAGGGAAAAACTGTTTTTT
v_gene: TRBV29-1; j_gene: TRBJ2-7; abundance: .; d_gene: .; CDR3aa: CSVESGAYEQYF; CDR3nt: TGCAGCGTTGAGTCGGGGGCCTACGAGCAGTACTTC
v_gene: TRBV5-1; j_gene: TRBJ2-7; abundance: few; d_gene: TRBD1; CDR3aa: CASSFRDRDYEQYF; CDR3nt: TGCGCCAGCAGCTTCCGGGACAGGGACTACGAGCAGTACTTC
v_gene: TRBV7-9; j_gene: TRBJ2-5; abundance: .; d_gene: TRBD2; CDR3aa: CASTWGGGETQYF; CDR3nt: TGTGCCAGCACCTGGGGGGGAGGAGAGACCCAGTACTTC
v_gene: TRBV18; j_gene: TRBJ1-2; abundance: few; d_gene: TRBD1; CDR3aa: CASSPDRQGDYTF; CDR3nt: TGTGCCAGCTCACCAGACAGACAGGGAGACTACACCTTC
v_gene: TRBV9; j_gene: TRBJ1-2; abundance: few; d_gene: .; CDR3aa: CASSPGGGSWDYGYTF; CDR3nt: TGTGCCAGCTCCCCCGGGGGGGGATCCTGGGACTATGGCTACACCTTC
v_gene: TRBV4-3; j_gene: TRBJ2-1; abundance: few; d_gene: TRBD1; CDR3aa: CASSTFTQGRQFF; CDR3nt: TGCGCCAGCAGCACTTTTACACAGGGGAGGCAGTTCTTC
v_gene: TRBV9; j_gene: TRBJ2-7; abundance: few; d_gene: .; CDR3aa: CASEKDRRTYEQYF; CDR3nt: TGTGCCAGCGAAAAAGACAGGAGAACCTACGAGCAGTACTTC
v_gene: TRBV2; j_gene: TRBJ2-5; abundance: .; d_gene: .; CDR3aa: CASSSRTAQETQYF; CDR3nt: TGTGCCAGCAGTTCGCGGACAGCCCAAGAGACCCAGTACTTC
v_gene: TRBV5-6; j_gene: TRBJ2-2; abundance: .; d_gene: .; CDR3aa: CASSLRLTGTGELFF; CDR3nt: TGTGCCAGCAGCTTACGTTTAACCGGCACCGGGGAGCTGTTTTTT
v_gene: TRBV7-9; j_gene: TRBJ1-2; abundance: few; d_gene: TRBD1; CDR3aa: CASSPWDRINYGYTF; CDR3nt: TGTGCCAGCAGCCCGTGGGACAGAATAAACTATGGCTACACCTTC
v_gene: TRBV6-6; j_gene: TRBJ1-2; abundance: few; d_gene: TRBD1; CDR3aa: CASSTGDYDYGYTF; CDR3nt: TGTGCCAGCAGTACAGGGGATTACGACTATGGCTACACCTTC
v_gene: TRBV19; j_gene: TRBJ2-3; abundance: .; d_gene: .; CDR3aa: CASSLRRADTQYF; CDR3nt: TGTGCCAGTAGTTTGCGTCGGGCAGATACGCAGTATTTT
v_gene: TRBV2; j_gene: TRBJ2-1; abundance: .; d_gene: .; CDR3aa: CASRTARRNEQFF; CDR3nt: TGTGCCAGCAGGACAGCAAGGCGGAATGAGCAGTTCTTC
v_gene: TRBV30; j_gene: TRBJ2-3; abundance: few; d_gene: TRBD2; CDR3aa: CAWSPGTSGRAVDTQYF; CDR3nt: TGTGCCTGGAGTCCCGGGACTAGCGGGAGGGCCGTAGATACGCAGTATTTT
v_gene: TRBV30; j_gene: TRBJ1-5; abundance: .; d_gene: .; CDR3aa: CAWSPTGNQPQHF; CDR3nt: TGTGCCTGGAGCCCGACAGGAAATCAGCCCCAGCATTTT
v_gene: TRBV15; j_gene: TRBJ2-1; abundance: .; d_gene: TRBD2; CDR3aa: CATRPLAGREGTYNEQFF; CDR3nt: TGTGCCACCAGGCCTCTCGCGGGGCGGGAGGGTACCTACAATGAGCAGTTCTTC
v_gene: TRBV30; j_gene: TRBJ2-5; abundance: .; d_gene: TRBD2; CDR3aa: CAWSPGTSVGETQYF; CDR3nt: TGTGCCTGGAGTCCTGGGACTAGCGTAGGAGAGACCCAGTACTTC
v_gene: TRBV30; j_gene: TRBJ1-1; abundance: few; d_gene: .; CDR3aa: CAWSVLSAYRDAEAFF; CDR3nt: TGTGCCTGGAGTGTACTTTCCGCCTACAGGGATGCTGAAGCTTTCTTT
v_gene: TRBV28; j_gene: TRBJ2-1; abundance: .; d_gene: TRBD1; CDR3aa: CASSRTGNHNEQFF; CDR3nt: TGTGCCAGCAGTAGGACAGGGAACCACAATGAGCAGTTCTTC
v_gene: TRBV9; j_gene: TRBJ1-1; abundance: few; d_gene: TRBD1; CDR3aa: CASSGRQGSNTEAFF; CDR3nt: TGTGCCAGCAGCGGACGACAGGGGTCGAACACTGAAGCTTTCTTT
v_gene: TRBV5-8; j_gene: TRBJ1-5; abundance: few; d_gene: TRBD1; CDR3aa: CASSFDYRGQHF; CDR3nt: TGTGCCAGCAGCTTTGATTACAGGGGCCAGCATTTT
v_gene: TRBV5-4; j_gene: TRBJ2-4; abundance: few; d_gene: .; CDR3aa: CASSLGGIQYF; CDR3nt: TGTGCCAGCAGCTTGGGAGGAATTCAGTACTTC
v_gene: TRBV7-9; j_gene: TRBJ2-3; abundance: few; d_gene: .; CDR3aa: CASSLPRNGDTQYF; CDR3nt: TGTGCCAGCAGCTTACCCCGAAACGGAGATACGCAGTATTTT
v_gene: TRBV7-2; j_gene: TRBJ1-1; abundance: .; d_gene: TRBD1; CDR3aa: CASTRTGINTEAFF; CDR3nt: TGTGCCAGCACGCGGACAGGTATTAACACTGAAGCTTTCTTT
v_gene: TRBV7-2; j_gene: TRBJ2-7; abundance: few; d_gene: TRBD2; CDR3aa: CASSLVGSGGAFYEQYF; CDR3nt: TGTGCCAGCAGCCTGGTGGGTAGCGGGGGGGCGTTTTACGAGCAGTACTTC